This T cell receptor (beta chain) was identified during a study of technical replicates of blood from a few donors. CDR1 is MDHEN, CDR2 SYDVKM, per germline. The CDR3 extends over 18 amino acids. J was trimmed by 0 bases and V by 6 bases; bases with no gene match: 10. The assay was immunoSEQ multiplex PCR, and TCRdb's table has in-frame clones only and misses some. The sample holds some 68,000 clones, around 95% seen once. Material: T cells isolated from PBMCs. This receptor was identified in a human donor in good health. V and J are TRBV28 and TRBJ1-5; 11 bases are shared with TRBD1. The CDR3, as DNA: TGTGCCAGCAGCCTCCGGGACAGGGGGGGATATAGCAATCAGCCCCAGCATTTT. Protein sequence: CASSLRDRGGYSNQPQHF.